This T cell receptor beta chain stems from a study of Ad26.COV2.S vaccination and SARS-CoV-2 variants. Across the whole study: A COV1001 Ad26.COV2.S trial-arm participant provided the sample.

Study observations and caveats: After vaccination, reports described spike-specific CD8+ and CD4+ T cell responses as showing substantial breadth.

The data were produced by immunoSEQ multiplex PCR, yet TCRdb's version contains in-frame clones alone and is incomplete. There are about half a million clones in the sample; roughly nine tenths occur only once, and under 2% lies in the top ten. Indicated treatment: some 19 received Ad26.COV2.S at low or high dose, single or two shots; 5 received placebo; per-sample allocation not given. Samples were taken on day 63 after the first vaccine or placebo injection. The germline V and J ends were trimmed by 4 bases and 7 bases, with 14 bases remaining between them. CDR3 length: 15 residues. Germline CDR1 and CDR2: SEHNR and FQNEAQ (reference sequence). With respect to this clone: What it binds is not known.

This receptor was identified in a person aged 18-60 years who received the Ad26.COV2.S COVID-19 vaccine or a placebo. The material was peripheral blood, obtained in a trial of Ad26.COV2.S vaccine versus placebo. This chain connects TRBV7-9 to TRBJ1-6; D is perhaps TRBD1 (6 bases). The CDR3 nucleotides are TGTGCCAGCAGCTCTGGGACAAACACGAATTCACCCCTCCACTTT. Protein product: CASSSGTNTNSPLHF. The whole variable domain, remainder taken from reference TRBV7-9 and TRBJ1-6, is DTGVSQNPRHKITKRGQNVTFRCDPISEHNRLYWYRQTLGQGPEFLTYFQNEAQLEKSRLLSDRFSAERPKGSFSTLEIQRTEQGDSAMYLCASSSGTNTNSPLHFGNGTRLTVT.